This entry concerns a single TCR beta chain. What it binds is not known. These data are taken from a study of Ad26.COV2.S vaccination and SARS-CoV-2 variants. Across the whole study: Donor got 5x10^10 or 1x10^11 viral particles of Ad26.COV2.S. Study-level results: Measurements of TCR breadth and depth may have given underestimates of the total T cell responses. After vaccination, substantial breadth of spike-specific CD8+ and CD4+ responses was reported. Placebo recipients trailed vaccine recipients in spike-specific TCR breadth.

Sample treatment: around 19 received Ad26.COV2.S at low or high dose, single or two shots; about 5 received placebo; per-sample allocation not given. On day 63 after the first injection, vaccine and placebo recipients gave samples. Sequencing used immunoSEQ multiplex PCR; TCRdb keeps in-frame clones, though not all of them. The data contain 400,000 to 500,000 clones, approximately 89% of them seen just once; the ten biggest clones take up 2% to 3%. V lost 3 bases and J 4 bases, leaving 9 bases between the germline ends. This CDR3 region has 13 residues. CDR1 is SEHNR, CDR2 FQNEAQ, per germline (reference sequence).

The clonotype comes from a person aged 18-60 years who received the Ad26.COV2.S COVID-19 vaccine or a placebo. This chain links TRBV7-9 with TRBJ1-1; no definite D call. Sequenced here: peripheral blood, sampled in a trial of Ad26.COV2.S vaccine versus placebo. The CDR3 bases are TGTGCCAGCAGCTTTCAAATTCGCACTGAAGCTTTCTTT. It is translated as CASSFQIRTEAFF.